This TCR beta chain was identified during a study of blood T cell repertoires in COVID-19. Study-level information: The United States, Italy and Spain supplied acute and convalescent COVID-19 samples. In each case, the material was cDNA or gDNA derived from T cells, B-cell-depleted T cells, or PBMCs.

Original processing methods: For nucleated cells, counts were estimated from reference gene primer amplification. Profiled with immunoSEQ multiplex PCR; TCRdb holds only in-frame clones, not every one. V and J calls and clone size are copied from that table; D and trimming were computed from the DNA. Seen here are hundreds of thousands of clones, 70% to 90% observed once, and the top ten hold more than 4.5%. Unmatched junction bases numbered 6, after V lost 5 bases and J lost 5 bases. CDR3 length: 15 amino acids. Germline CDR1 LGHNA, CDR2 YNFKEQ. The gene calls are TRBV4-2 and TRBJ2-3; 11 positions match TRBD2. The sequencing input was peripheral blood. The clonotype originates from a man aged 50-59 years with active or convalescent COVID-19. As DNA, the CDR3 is TGTGCCAGCAGCAAAGGACTAGCGGGCCAAGATACGCAGTATTTT. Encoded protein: CASSKGLAGQDTQYF.